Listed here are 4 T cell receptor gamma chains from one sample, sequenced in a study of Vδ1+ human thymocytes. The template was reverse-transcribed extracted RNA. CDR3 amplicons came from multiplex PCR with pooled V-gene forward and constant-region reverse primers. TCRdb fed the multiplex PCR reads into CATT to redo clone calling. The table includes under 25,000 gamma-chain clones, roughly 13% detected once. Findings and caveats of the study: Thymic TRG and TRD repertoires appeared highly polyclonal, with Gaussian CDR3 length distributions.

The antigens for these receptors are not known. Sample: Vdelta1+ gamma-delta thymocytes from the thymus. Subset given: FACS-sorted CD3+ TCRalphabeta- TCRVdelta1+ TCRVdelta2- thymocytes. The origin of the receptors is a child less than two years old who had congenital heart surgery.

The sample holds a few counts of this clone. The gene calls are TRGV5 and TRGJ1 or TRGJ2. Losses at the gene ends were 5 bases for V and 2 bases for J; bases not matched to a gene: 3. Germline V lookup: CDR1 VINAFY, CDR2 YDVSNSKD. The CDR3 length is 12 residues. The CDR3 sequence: CATWGYYYKKLF. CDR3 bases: TGTGCCACCTGGGGTTATTATTATAAGAAACTCTTT.

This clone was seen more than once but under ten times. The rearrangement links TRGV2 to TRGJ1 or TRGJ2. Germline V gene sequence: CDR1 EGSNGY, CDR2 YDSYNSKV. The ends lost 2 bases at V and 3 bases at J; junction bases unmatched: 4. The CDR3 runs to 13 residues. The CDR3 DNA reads TGTGCCACCTGGGACGCTCGTTATTATAAGAAACTCTTT. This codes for CATWDARYYKKLF.

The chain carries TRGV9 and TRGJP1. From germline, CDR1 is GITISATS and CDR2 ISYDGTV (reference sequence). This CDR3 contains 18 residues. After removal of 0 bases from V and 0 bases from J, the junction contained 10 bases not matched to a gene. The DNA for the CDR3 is TGTGCCTTGTGGGAGGTGAACCCCCCTTATACCACTGGTTGGTTCAAGATATTT. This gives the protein CALWEVNPPYTTGWFKIF.

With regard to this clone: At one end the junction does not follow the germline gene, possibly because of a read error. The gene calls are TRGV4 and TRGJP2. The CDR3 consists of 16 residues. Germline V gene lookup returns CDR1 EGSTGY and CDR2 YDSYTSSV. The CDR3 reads CATWNGGYSSDWIKTF. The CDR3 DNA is TGTGCCACCTGGAATGGAGGGTATAGTAGTGATTGGATCAAGACGTTT.